What follows describes a single T cell receptor beta chain. What it recognizes is unknown. This CDR3 region has 11 residues. Germline assignment: CDR1 GTSNPN and CDR2 SVGIG (reference sequence). The germline V and J ends were trimmed by 3 bases and 5 bases, with 5 bases remaining between them. The data stem from a study of CD8+ T cells in alopecia areata. Whole-study results and caveats: In scalp, tofacitinib significantly decreased clonality and expanded CD8+ clones among the top 100.

Treatment meaning: oral pan-JAK inhibitor, 5-10 mg twice daily. cDNA serving as the sequencing template came from extracted, reverse transcribed RNA. TCRdb keeps only in-frame clones here, not all; method: immunoSEQ multiplex PCR. The sample carries approximately 90,000 clones, 70% to 85% recorded once. The starting material was CD8+ T cells sorted from blood, obtained at approximately week 42, from a patient treated with tofacitinib. The V call is TRBV30, the J call TRBJ2-1; no firm D call. This sequence originates from a human donor with alopecia areata. DNA of the CDR3: TGTGCCTGGAGAGACAACAATGAGCAGTTCTTC. Its translation: CAWRDNNEQFF.